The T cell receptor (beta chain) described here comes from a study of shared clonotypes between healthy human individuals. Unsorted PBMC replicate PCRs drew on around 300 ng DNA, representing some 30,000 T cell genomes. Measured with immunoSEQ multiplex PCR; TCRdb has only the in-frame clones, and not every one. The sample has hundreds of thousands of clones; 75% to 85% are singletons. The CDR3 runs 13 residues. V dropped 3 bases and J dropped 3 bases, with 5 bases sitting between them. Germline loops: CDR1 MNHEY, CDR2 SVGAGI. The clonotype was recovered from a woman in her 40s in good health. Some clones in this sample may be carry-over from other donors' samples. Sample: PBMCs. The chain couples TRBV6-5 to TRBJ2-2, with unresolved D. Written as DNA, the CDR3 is TGTGCCAGCAGTTATGGCTACACCGGGGAGCTGTTTTTT. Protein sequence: CASSYGYTGELFF.